This TCR beta chain was identified during a study of blood T cells in healthy people across ages. This clonotype turned up a few times. Antigen: not known. Regarding the study as a whole: Per million T cells, TCR beta diversity dropped about linearly as age rose.

Donors gave ten milliliters of peripheral blood apiece. Extraction of total RNA produced a minimum of 5.5 micrograms from each sample. PCR was performed a second time for roughly 6 to 12 cycles using a sample-barcoded 5' primer and a J-beta primer mix. A single record per CDR3 protein comes from TCRdb applying MiXCR to the 5' RACE reads. The data contain 1.5 million to 2 million distinct CDR3 sequences, roughly 52% of them singletons. Looked up from germline, CDR1 is MNHEY and CDR2 is SVGAGI. Trimming removed 7 bases from V and 7 bases from J; junction bases left unmatched: 12. This CDR3 has 15 amino acids.

This clonotype was obtained from a woman in her 40s in good health. The chain employs TRBV6-5 and TRBJ2-3; 9 positions agree with TRBD2. The sequenced sample was blood. The CDR3 reads CASTLRRTSVYTQYF. In DNA, the CDR3 is TGTGCCAGCACCTTACGCAGGACTAGCGTCTATACGCAGTATTTT.